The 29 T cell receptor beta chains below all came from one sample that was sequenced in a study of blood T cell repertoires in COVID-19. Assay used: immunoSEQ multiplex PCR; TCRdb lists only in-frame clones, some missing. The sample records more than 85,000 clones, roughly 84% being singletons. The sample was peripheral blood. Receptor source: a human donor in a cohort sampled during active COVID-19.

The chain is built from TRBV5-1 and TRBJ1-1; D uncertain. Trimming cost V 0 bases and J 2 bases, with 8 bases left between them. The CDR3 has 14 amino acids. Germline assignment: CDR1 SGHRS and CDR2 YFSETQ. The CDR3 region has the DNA TGCGCCAGCAGCTTGGAGTACAGAAACACTGAAGCTTTCTTT. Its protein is CASSLEYRNTEAFF.

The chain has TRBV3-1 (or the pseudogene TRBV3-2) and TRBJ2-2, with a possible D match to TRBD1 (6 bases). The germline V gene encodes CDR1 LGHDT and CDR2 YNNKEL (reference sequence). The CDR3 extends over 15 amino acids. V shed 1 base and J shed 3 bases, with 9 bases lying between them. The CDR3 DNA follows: TGTGCCAGCAGCCAAGGTGCAGGGGACACCGGGGAGCTGTTTTTT. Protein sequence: CASSQGAGDTGELFF.

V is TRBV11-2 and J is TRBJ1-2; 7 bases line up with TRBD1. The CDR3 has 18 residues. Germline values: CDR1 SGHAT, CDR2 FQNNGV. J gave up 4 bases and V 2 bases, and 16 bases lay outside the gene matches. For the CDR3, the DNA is TGTGCCAGCAGCTTATGGGCCGGCGACAGGGTGTGGCTCTATGGCTACACCTTC. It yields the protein CASSLWAGDRVWLYGYTF.

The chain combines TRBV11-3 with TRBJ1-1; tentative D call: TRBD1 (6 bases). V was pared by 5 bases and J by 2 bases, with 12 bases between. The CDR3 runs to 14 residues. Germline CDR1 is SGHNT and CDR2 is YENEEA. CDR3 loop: CASSPRTVNTEAFF. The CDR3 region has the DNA TGTGCCAGCAGCCCGAGGACAGTAAACACTGAAGCTTTCTTT.

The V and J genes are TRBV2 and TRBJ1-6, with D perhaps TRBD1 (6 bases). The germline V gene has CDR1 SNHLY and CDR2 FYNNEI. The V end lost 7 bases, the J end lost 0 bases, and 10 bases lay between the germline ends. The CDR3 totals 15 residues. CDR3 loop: CASITGSSYNSPLHF. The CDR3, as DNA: TGTGCCAGCATTACAGGGAGCTCCTATAATTCACCCCTCCACTTT.

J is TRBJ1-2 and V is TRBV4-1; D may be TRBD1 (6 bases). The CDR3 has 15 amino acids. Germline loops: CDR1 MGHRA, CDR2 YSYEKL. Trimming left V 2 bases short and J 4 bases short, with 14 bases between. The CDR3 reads CASSQPTQGTYGYTF. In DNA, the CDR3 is TGCGCCAGCAGCCAACCTACGCAGGGGACCTATGGCTACACCTTC.

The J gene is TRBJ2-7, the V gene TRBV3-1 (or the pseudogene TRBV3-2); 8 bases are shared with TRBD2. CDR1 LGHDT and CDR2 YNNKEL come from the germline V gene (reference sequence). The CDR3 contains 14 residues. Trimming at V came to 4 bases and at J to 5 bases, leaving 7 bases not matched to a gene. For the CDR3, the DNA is TGTGCCAGCAGCCCCCGGGGGGGTATGAACGAGCAGTACTTC. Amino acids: CASSPRGGMNEQYF.

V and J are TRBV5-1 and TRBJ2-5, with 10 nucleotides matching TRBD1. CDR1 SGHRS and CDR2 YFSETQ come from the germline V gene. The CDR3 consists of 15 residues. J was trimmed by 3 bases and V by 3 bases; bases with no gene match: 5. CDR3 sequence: CASSSIGTGEETQYF. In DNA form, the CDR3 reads TGCGCCAGCAGCTCAATCGGGACAGGGGAAGAGACCCAGTACTTC.

The CDR3 sequence is CASSQQPGAYEQYF. CDR3 in DNA: TGTGCCAGCAGCCAACAGCCAGGGGCCTACGAGCAGTACTTC. The rearrangement joins TRBV14 to TRBJ2-7; TRBD1 might be the D (6 bases). V was pared by 2 bases and J by 2 bases, with 10 bases between. The CDR3 loop spans 14 amino acids. Per the germline V gene, CDR1 is SGHDN and CDR2 is FVKESK.

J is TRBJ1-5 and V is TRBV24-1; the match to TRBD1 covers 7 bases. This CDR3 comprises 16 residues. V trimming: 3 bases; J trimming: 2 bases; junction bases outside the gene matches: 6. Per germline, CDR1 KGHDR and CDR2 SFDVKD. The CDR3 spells CATSDHRGRGNQPQHF. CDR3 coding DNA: TGTGCCACCAGTGATCACAGGGGACGGGGCAATCAGCCCCAGCATTTT.

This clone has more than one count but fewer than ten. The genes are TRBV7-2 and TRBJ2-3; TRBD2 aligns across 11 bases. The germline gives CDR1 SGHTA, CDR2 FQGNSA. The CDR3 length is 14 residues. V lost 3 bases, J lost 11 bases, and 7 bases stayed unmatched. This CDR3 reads CASSLTSGATGQYF. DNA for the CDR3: TGTGCCAGCAGCTTGACTAGCGGGGCAACCGGGCAGTATTTT.

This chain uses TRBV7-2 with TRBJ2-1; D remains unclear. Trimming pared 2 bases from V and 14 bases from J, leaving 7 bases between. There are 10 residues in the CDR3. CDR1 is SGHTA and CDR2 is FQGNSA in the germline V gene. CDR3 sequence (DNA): TGTGCCAGCAGCTTACCCCCGGAGTTCTTC. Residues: CASSLPPEFF.

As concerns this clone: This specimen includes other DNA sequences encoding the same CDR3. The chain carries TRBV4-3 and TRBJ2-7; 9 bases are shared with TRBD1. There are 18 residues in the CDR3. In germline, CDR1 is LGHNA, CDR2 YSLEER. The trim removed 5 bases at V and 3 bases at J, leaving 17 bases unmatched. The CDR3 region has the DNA TGCGCCAGCAGCTTCCGGCAGGGACAGGGTGGGGCGGGCTACGAGCAGTACTTC. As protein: CASSFRQGQGGAGYEQYF.

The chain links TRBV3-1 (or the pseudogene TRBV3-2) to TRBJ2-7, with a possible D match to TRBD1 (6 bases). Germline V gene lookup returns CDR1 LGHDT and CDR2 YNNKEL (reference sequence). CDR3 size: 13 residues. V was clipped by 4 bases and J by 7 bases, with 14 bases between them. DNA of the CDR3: TGTGCCAGCAGCCTCGGGACATCCTTAGAGCAGTACTTC. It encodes CASSLGTSLEQYF.

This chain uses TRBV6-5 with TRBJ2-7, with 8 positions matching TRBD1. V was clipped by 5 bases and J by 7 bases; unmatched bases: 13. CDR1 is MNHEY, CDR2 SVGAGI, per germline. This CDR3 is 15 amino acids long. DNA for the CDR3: TGTGCCAGCAGTCTGACGACAGGGGAACGGCAGGAGCAGTACTTC. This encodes CASSLTTGERQEQYF.

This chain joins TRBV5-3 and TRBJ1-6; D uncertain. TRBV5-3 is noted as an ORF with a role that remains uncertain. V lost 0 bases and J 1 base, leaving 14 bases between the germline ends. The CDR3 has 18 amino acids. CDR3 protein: CARSLGAREGSYNSPLHF. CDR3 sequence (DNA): TGTGCCAGAAGCTTGGGGGCTAGGGAGGGATCCTATAATTCACCCCTCCACTTT.

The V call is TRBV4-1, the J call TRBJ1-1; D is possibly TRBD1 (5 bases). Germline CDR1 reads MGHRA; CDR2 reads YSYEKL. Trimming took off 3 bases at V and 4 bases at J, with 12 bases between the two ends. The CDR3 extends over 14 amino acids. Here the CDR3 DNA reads TGCGCCAGCAGCCAGAATCGGGGGTCCACTGAAGCTTTCTTT. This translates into CASSQNRGSTEAFF.

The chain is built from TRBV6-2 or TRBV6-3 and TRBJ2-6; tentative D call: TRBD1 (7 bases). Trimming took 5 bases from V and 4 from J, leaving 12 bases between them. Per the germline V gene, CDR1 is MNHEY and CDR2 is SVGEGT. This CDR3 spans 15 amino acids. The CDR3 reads CASSPGGSGANVLTF. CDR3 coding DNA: TGTGCCAGCAGTCCAGGGGGGTCGGGGGCCAACGTCCTGACTTTC.

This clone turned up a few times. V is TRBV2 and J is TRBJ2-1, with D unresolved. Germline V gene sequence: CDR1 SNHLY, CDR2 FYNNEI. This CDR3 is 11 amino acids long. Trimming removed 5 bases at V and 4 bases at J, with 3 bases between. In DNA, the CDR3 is TGTGCCAGCAGTACTTACAATGAGCAGTTCTTC. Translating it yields CASSTYNEQFF.

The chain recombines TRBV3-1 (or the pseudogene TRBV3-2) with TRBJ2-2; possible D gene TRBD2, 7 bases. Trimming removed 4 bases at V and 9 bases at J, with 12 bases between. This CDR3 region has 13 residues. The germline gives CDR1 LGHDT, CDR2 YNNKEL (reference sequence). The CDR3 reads CASSREGGRELFF. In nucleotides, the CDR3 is TGTGCCAGCAGCCGCGAGGGGGGGCGGGAGCTGTTTTTT.

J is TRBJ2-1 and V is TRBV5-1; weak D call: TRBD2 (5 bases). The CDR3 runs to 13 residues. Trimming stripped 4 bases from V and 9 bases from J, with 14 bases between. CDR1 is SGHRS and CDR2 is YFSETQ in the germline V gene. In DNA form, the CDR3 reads TGCGCCAGCAGCCCCCCCAGCGGCGGTGAGCAGTTCTTC. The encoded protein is CASSPPSGGEQFF. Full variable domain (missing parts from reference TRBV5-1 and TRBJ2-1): KAGVTQTPRYLIKTRGQQVTLSCSPISGHRSVSWYQQTPGQGLQFLFEYFSETQRNKGNFPGRFSGRQFSNSRSEMNVSTLELGDSALYLCASSPPSGGEQFFGPGTRLTVL.

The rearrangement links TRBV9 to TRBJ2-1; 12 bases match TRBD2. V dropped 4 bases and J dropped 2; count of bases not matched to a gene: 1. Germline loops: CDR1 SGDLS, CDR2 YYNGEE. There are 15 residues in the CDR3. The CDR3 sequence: CASSPSGGAYNEQFF. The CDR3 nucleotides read TGTGCCAGCAGCCCTAGCGGGGGGGCCTACAATGAGCAGTTCTTC.

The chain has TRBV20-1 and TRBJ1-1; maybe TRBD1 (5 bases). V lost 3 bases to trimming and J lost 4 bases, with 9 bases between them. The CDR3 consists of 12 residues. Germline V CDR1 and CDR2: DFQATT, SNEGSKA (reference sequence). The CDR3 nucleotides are TGCAGTGCTAGTAATGGGGCCACTGAAGCTTTCTTT. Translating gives CSASNGATEAFF.

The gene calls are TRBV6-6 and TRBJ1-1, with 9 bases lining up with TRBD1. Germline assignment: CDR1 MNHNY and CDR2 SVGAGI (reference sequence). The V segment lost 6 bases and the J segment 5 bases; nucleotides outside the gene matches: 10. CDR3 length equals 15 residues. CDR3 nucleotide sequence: TGTGCCAGCAGATACCTGGGACAGGGAGGGACTGAAGCTTTCTTT. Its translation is CASRYLGQGGTEAFF.

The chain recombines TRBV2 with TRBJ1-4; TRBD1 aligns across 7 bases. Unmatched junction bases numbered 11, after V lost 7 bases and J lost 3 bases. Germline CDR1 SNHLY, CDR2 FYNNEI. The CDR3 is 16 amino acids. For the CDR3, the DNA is TGTGCCAGCAATCTTCGGCAGGGGGTACCTAATGAAAAACTGTTTTTT. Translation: CASNLRQGVPNEKLFF.

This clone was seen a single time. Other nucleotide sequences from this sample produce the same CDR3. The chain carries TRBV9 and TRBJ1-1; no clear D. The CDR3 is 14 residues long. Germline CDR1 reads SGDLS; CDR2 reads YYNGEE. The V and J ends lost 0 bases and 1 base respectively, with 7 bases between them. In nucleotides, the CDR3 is TGTGCCAGCAGCGTAGCAACGGGGAACACTGAAGCTTTCTTT. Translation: CASSVATGNTEAFF.

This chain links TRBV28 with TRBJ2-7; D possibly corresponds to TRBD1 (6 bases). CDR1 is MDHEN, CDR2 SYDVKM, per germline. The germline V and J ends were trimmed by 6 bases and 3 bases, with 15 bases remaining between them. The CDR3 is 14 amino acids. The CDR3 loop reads CASSPGQTHYEQYF. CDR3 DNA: TGTGCCAGCAGCCCTGGACAGACACACTACGAGCAGTACTTC.

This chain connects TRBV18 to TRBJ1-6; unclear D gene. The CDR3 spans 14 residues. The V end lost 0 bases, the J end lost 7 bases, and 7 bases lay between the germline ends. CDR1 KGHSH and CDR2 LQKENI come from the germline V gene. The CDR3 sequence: CASSPPSQNSPLHF. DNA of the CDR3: TGTGCCAGCTCACCACCTAGCCAAAATTCACCCCTCCACTTT.

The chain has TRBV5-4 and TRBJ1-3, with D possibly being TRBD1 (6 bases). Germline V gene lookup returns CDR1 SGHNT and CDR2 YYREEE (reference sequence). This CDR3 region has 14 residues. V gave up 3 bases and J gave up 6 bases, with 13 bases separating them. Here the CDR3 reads CASSSDRRINTIYF. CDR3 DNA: TGTGCCAGCAGCTCCGACAGGAGAATAAACACCATATATTTT.